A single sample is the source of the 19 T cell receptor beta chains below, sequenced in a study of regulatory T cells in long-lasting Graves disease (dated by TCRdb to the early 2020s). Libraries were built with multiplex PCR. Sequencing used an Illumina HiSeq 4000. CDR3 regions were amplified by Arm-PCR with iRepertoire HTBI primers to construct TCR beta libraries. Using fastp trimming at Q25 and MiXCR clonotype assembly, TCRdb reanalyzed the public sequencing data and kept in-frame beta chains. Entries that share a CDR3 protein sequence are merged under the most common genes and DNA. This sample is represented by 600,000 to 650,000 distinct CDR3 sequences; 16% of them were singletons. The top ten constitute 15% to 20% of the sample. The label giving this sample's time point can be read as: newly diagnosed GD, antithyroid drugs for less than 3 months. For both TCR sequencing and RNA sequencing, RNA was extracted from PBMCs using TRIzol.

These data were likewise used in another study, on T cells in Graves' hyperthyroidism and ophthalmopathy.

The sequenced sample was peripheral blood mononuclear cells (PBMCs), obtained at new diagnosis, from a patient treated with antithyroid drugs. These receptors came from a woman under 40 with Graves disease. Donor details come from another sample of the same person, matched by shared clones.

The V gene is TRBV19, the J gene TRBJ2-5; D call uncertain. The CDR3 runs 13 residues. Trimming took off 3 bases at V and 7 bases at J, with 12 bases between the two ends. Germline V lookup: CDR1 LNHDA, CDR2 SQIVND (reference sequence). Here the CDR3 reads CASSIDGTLTQYF. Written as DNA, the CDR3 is TGTGCCAGTAGTATCGACGGAACCTTGACCCAGTACTTC.

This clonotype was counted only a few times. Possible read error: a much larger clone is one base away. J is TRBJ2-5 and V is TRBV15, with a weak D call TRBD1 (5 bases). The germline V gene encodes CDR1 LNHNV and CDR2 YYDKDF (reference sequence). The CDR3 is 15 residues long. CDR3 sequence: CATSRDSTAQETRYF. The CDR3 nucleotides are TGTGCCACCAGCAGAGATTCGACAGCACAAGAGACCCGGTACTTC.

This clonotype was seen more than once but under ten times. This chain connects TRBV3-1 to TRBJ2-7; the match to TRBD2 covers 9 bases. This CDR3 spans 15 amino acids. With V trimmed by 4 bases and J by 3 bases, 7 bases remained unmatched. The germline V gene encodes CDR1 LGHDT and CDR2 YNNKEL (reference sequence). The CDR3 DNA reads TGTGCCAGCAGCCTTAGCGGGAGTCGGAGCTACGAGCAGTACTTC. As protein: CASSLSGSRSYEQYF.

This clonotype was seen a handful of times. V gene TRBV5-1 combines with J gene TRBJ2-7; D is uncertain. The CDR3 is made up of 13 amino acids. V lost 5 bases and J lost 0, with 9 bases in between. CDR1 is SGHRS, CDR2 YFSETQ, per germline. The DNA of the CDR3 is TGCGCCAGCAGGGGCGTAAGCTCCTACGAGCAGTACTTC. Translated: CASRGVSSYEQYF.

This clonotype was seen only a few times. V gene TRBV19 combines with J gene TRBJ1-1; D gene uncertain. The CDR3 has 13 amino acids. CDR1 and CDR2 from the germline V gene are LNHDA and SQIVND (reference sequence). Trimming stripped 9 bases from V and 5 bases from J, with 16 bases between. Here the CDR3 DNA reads TGTGCCAGCACCGAAGGCCCGAGGACTGAAGCTTTCTTT. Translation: CASTEGPRTEAFF.

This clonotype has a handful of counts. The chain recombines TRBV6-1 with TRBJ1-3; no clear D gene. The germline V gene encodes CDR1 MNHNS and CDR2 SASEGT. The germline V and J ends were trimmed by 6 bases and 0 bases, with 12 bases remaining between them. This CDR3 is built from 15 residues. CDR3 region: CASSRDVLSGNTIYF. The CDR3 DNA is TGTGCCAGCAGCCGAGACGTCCTCTCTGGAAACACCATATATTTT.

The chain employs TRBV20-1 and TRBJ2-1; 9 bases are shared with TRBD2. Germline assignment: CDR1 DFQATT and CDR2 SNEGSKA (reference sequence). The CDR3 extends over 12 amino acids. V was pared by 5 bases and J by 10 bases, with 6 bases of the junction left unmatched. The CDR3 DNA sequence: TGCAGTGCTTTGCCTAGCGGGAACGAGCAGTTCTTC. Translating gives CSALPSGNEQFF.

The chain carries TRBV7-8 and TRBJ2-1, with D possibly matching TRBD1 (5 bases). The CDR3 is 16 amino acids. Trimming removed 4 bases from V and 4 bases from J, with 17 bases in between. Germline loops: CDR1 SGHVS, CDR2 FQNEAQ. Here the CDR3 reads CASSSRGRGNYNEQFF. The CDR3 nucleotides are TGTGCCAGCAGCTCCCGAGGAAGGGGTAATTACAATGAGCAGTTCTTC.

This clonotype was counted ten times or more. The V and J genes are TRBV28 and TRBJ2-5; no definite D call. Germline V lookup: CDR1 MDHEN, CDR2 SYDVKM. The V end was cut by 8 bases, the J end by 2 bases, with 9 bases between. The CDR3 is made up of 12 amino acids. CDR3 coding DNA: TGTGCCAGCTGGTCACATCAAGAGACCCAGTACTTC. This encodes CASWSHQETQYF.

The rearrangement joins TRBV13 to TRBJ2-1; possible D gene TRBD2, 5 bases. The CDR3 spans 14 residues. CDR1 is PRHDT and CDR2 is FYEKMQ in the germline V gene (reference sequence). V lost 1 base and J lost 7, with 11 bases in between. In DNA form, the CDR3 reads TGTGCCAGCAGCTTAGACCCTCAGCGGAATGAGCAGTTCTTC. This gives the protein CASSLDPQRNEQFF.

CDR3: CATSETSGRANDEQFF. The CDR3 DNA reads as TGTGCCACCAGTGAAACTAGCGGGAGGGCCAATGATGAGCAGTTCTTC. The V call is TRBV24-1, the J call TRBJ2-1; 13 nucleotides align to TRBD2. This CDR3 comprises 16 residues. CDR1 is KGHDR, CDR2 SFDVKD, per germline. V lost 4 bases and J lost 8; bases outside the gene matches: 7.

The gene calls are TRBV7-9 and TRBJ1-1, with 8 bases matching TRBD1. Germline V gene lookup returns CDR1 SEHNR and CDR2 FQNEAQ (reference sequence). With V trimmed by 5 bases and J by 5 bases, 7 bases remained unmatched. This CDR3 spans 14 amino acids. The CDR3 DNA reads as TGTGCCAGCAGCGCCACAGGGGGTCAAACTGAAGCTTTCTTT. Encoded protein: CASSATGGQTEAFF.

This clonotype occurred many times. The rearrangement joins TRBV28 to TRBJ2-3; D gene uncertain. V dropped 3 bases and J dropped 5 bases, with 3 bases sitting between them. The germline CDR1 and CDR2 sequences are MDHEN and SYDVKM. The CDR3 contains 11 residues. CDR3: CASSFIDTQYF. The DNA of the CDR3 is TGTGCCAGCAGTTTTATAGATACGCAGTATTTT.

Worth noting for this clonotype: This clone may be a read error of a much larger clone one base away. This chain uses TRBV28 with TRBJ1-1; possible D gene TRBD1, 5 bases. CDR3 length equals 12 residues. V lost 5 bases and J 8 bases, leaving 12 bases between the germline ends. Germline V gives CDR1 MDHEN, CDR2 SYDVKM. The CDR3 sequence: CASSPKGREAFF. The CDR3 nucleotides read TGTGCCAGCAGTCCCAAGGGGCGGGAAGCTTTCTTT. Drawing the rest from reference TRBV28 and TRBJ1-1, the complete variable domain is DVKVTQSSRYLVKRTGEKVFLECVQDMDHENMFWYRQDPGLGLRLIYFSYDVKMKEKGDIPEGYSVSREKKERFSLILESASTNQTSMYLCASSPKGREAFFGQGTRLTVV.

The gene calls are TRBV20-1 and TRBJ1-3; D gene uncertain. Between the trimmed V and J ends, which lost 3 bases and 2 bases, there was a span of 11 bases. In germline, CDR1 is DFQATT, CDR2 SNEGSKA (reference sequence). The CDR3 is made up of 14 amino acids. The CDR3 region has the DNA TGCAGTGCTAGCGCCGTAGTCACTGGAAACACCATATATTTT. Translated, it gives CSASAVVTGNTIYF.

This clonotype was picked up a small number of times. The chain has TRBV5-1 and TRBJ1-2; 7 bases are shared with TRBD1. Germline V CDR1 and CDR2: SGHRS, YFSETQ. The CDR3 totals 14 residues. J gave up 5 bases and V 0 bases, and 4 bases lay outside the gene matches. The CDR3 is CASSLGTGDYGYTF. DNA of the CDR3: TGCGCCAGCAGCTTGGGGACAGGAGATTATGGCTACACCTTC.

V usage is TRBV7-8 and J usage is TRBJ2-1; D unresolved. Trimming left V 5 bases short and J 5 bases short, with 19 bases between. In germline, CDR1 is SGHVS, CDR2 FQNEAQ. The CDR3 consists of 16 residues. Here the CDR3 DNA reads TGTGCCAGCAGCACCGCCTTCCAGCTTAGGGACAATGAGCAGTTCTTC. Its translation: CASSTAFQLRDNEQFF.

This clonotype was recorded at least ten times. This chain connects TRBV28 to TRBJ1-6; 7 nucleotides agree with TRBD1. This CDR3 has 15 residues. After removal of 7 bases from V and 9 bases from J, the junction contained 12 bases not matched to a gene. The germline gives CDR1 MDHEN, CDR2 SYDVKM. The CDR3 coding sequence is TGTGCCAGCACTACAGGGGCCGGGAGGATTTCACCCCTCCACTTT. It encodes CASTTGAGRISPLHF.

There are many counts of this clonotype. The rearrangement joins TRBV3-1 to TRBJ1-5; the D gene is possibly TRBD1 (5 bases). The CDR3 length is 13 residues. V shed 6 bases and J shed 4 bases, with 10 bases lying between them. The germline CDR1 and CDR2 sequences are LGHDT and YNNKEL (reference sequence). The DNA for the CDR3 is TGTGCCAGCAGTCAGGGAGGGAATCAGCCCCAGCATTTT. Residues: CASSQGGNQPQHF.